These 17 T cell receptor beta chains share one sample of origin, sequenced in a study of graft-versus-host responses after intestinal transplantation. The data were produced by immunoSEQ multiplex PCR, yet TCRdb's version contains in-frame clones alone and is incomplete. Here the sample spans approximately 13,000 clones, more than 30% being singletons. There were approximately 200,000 CFSE-labeled responder cells plated together with approximately 200,000 irradiated, violet-dye-labeled stimulator cells. The specimen comprised alloreactive CD8+ T cells from a mixed lymphocyte reaction culture, sampled before intestinal transplant. The subset is: CFSE-low proliferating T cells sorted from approximately 6-day pre-transplant mixed lymphocyte reaction (GvH or HvG direction). The source of these receptors is a human patient who received an intestinal transplant.

The J gene is TRBJ2-1, the V gene TRBV6-5; either TRBD1 or TRBD2 may supply D (5 bases each). Trimming left V 2 bases short and J 10 bases short, with 12 bases between. Germline values: CDR1 MNHEY, CDR2 SVGAGI. This CDR3 is built from 13 residues. The CDR3 protein is CASSYGASMEQFF. The CDR3 nucleotides read TGTGCCAGCAGTTACGGGGCTAGCATGGAGCAGTTCTTC.

The chain links TRBV18 to TRBJ2-1, with D perhaps TRBD1 or TRBD2 (5 bases each). The CDR3 totals 13 residues. The ends were cut back, 4 bases at V and 6 bases at J, with 10 bases in the middle. CDR1 and CDR2 (germline): KGHSH, LQKENI. For the CDR3, the DNA is TGTGCCAGCTCACTAGGGACCAGCAATGAGCAGTTCTTC. Translating it yields CASSLGTSNEQFF.

The V gene is TRBV4-3, the J gene TRBJ2-1; 12 bases map to TRBD2. CDR3 length equals 16 residues. V shed 4 bases, J shed 5 bases, and the junction held 6 bases outside the gene matches. Germline V gene sequence: CDR1 LGHNA, CDR2 YSLEER. The CDR3 bases are TGCGCCAGCAGCCTGCCAGGACTAGCGGGGCACAATGAGCAGTTCTTC. Translating it yields CASSLPGLAGHNEQFF.

This clone counts as medium-sized. The chain combines TRBV28 with TRBJ2-3; tentative D call: TRBD2 (5 bases). Germline-derived CDR1 and CDR2 are MDHEN and SYDVKM. Between the trimmed V and J ends, which lost 5 bases and 1 base, there was a span of 10 bases. This CDR3 comprises 14 residues. In DNA, the CDR3 is TGTGCCAGCAGTACTAGTACCGGCACAGATACGCAGTATTTT. This codes for CASSTSTGTDTQYF. Filled out from reference TRBV28 and TRBJ2-3, the complete variable domain reads DVKVTQSSRYLVKRTGEKVFLECVQDMDHENMFWYRQDPGLGLRLIYFSYDVKMKEKGDIPEGYSVSREKKERFSLILESASTNQTSMYLCASSTSTGTDTQYFGPGTRLTVL.

This clone came up a few times. A much larger clone differs from this one at a single base, so this may be a read error. J is TRBJ1-1 and V is TRBV29-1; D is perhaps TRBD1 (5 bases). CDR3 length: 15 amino acids. Germline CDR1 is SQVTM and CDR2 is ANQGSEA. The CDR3 DNA reads TGCAGCGGTGAAGAGGGAGGGGCGGGGGTCACTGAAGCTTTCTTT. Encoded protein: CSGEEGGAGVTEAFF.

This clone was seen a few times. The CDR3 DNA reads as TGCGCCAGCAGCCAAGATAGGGGCCCACTTGAAGCTTTCTTT. It codes for CASSQDRGPLEAFF. The genes are TRBV4-1 and TRBJ1-1, with TRBD1 as a possible D gene (5 bases). Trimming cost V 0 bases and J 7 bases, with 12 bases left between them. Germline V lookup: CDR1 MGHRA, CDR2 YSYEKL. The CDR3 runs 14 residues.

The chain has TRBV27 and TRBJ2-7; D is possibly TRBD1 or TRBD2 (5 bases each). This CDR3 has 14 amino acids. Germline CDR1 reads MNHEY; CDR2 reads SMNVEV (reference sequence). The germline V and J ends were trimmed by 0 bases and 3 bases, with 9 bases remaining between them. DNA of the CDR3: TGTGCCAGCAGTTTATCGGGACGTTACTACGAGCAGTACTTC. Its protein product is CASSLSGRYYEQYF.

This clone was counted a few times. This chain joins TRBV5-4 and TRBJ2-1; TRBD1 or TRBD2 may be the D gene (6 bases each). Trimming removed 4 bases from V and 3 bases from J, with 23 bases in between. Germline V gene sequence: CDR1 SGHNT, CDR2 YYREEE (reference sequence). CDR3 size: 18 residues. In DNA, the CDR3 is TGTGCCAGCAGCCCACCCGCGAAAACAGGGAGGTACTACAATGAGCAGTTCTTC. This codes for CASSPPAKTGRYYNEQFF.

In the case of this clone: This sample also contains other DNA sequences that code for the same CDR3. This chain's CDR3 is CATKGRGDNQETQYF. CDR3 bases: TGTGCCACCAAAGGGCGGGGGGACAACCAAGAGACCCAGTACTTC. V usage is TRBV15 and J usage is TRBJ2-5; 8 nucleotides match TRBD2. Germline CDR1 LNHNV, CDR2 YYDKDF (reference sequence). V dropped 7 bases and J dropped 0; count of bases not matched to a gene: 7. CDR3 length equals 15 residues. The variable domain in full, with the rest retrieved from reference TRBV15 and TRBJ2-5, is DAMVIQNPRYQVTQFGKPVTLSCSQTLNHNVMYWYQQKSSQAPKLLFHYYDKDFNNEADTPDNFQSRRPNTSFCFLDIRSPGLGDTAMYLCATKGRGDNQETQYFGPGTRLLVL.

The V call is TRBV5-6, the J call TRBJ2-7; 8 positions match TRBD2. The V and J ends lost 2 bases and 2 bases, in that order; junction bases with no gene match: 6. This CDR3 is 15 amino acids long. Germline-derived CDR1 and CDR2 are SGHDT and YYEEEE. The chain's CDR3 is CASSFISGVTYEQYF. DNA for the CDR3: TGTGCCAGCAGCTTTATTAGCGGGGTAACCTACGAGCAGTACTTC.

This clone is termed medium-sized. This rearrangement joins TRBV6-1 to TRBJ1-1; 10 bases line up with TRBD1. Looked up from germline, CDR1 is MNHNS and CDR2 is SASEGT. The CDR3 totals 12 residues. Trimming took 8 bases from V and 4 from J; bases not matched to a gene: 1. CDR3 amino acids: CASWDRGTEAFF. For the CDR3, the DNA is TGTGCCAGCTGGGACAGGGGCACTGAAGCTTTCTTT.

This chain links TRBV7-9 with TRBJ2-3, with TRBD1 as a possible D gene (6 bases). Between the trimmed V and J ends, which lost 5 bases and 0 bases, there was a span of 21 bases. This CDR3 spans 18 amino acids. Germline CDR1 is SEHNR and CDR2 is FQNEAQ (reference sequence). DNA of the CDR3: TGTGCCAGCAGCCTACCGGGACATTTCCACTCAAGCACAGATACGCAGTATTTT. This gives the protein CASSLPGHFHSSTDTQYF.

This chain connects TRBV11-2 to TRBJ2-3, with 8 bases lining up with TRBD2. The CDR3 spans 15 residues. Trimming removed 3 bases from V and 5 bases from J; junction bases left unmatched: 7. From germline, CDR1 is SGHAT and CDR2 FQNNGV. CDR3 loop: CASSFTGTRGDTQYF. The CDR3, as DNA: TGTGCCAGCAGCTTCACCGGGACTAGGGGAGATACGCAGTATTTT. Drawing the rest from reference TRBV11-2 and TRBJ2-3, the complete variable domain is EAGVAQSPRYKIIEKRQSVAFWCNPISGHATLYWYQQILGQGPKLLIQFQNNGVVDDSQLPKDRFSAERLKGVDSTLKIQPAKLEDSAVYLCASSFTGTRGDTQYFGPGTRLTVL.

Within the sample, this clone is medium-sized. V usage is TRBV4-1 and J usage is TRBJ2-7, with 9 positions matching TRBD1. Per germline, CDR1 MGHRA and CDR2 YSYEKL. V lost 4 bases and J lost 2; bases outside the gene matches: 3. The CDR3 is 14 residues long. CDR3 in DNA: TGCGCCAGCAGCCCGGACAGGGGACCCTACGAGCAGTACTTC. This codes for CASSPDRGPYEQYF.

This clone was seen a handful of times. The chain couples TRBV5-1 to TRBJ1-6; maybe TRBD1 (5 bases). Germline V gene sequence: CDR1 SGHRS, CDR2 YFSETQ. The V gene lost 1 base and the J gene lost 7 bases, with 12 bases spanning the gap. The CDR3 is 15 amino acids. In DNA, the CDR3 is TGCGCCAGCAGCTTGACCCAGGGTCCAAATTCACCCCTCCACTTT. This translates into CASSLTQGPNSPLHF.

This clone was observed a few times. The rearrangement joins TRBV7-3 to TRBJ2-1, with TRBD2 matching over 14 bases. V shed 5 bases and J 5 bases; nucleotides not matched to a gene: 5. CDR1 SGHTA and CDR2 FQGTGA come from the germline V gene. The CDR3 is 16 residues long. CDR3 protein: CASSPGLAGDNNEQFF. The CDR3 bases are TGTGCCAGCAGCCCGGGACTAGCGGGAGATAACAATGAGCAGTTCTTC.

This clone was counted a few times. This rearrangement joins TRBV10-3 to TRBJ2-5; a possible D gene is TRBD2 (6 bases). The DNA end is a closer match to TRBJ2-7, so the J assignment may be wrong. The V gene's germline CDR1 is ENHRY and CDR2 SYGVKD. CDR3 size: 18 residues. The CDR3 loop reads CAIARGSKFGGSSYEQYF. The CDR3 DNA reads TGTGCCATAGCGCGAGGGAGTAAGTTCGGGGGTTCCTCCTACGAGCAGTACTTC.